Listed below are T cell receptor beta chains from one sample, sequenced in a study of shared clonotypes between healthy human individuals. Assay used: immunoSEQ multiplex PCR; TCRdb lists only in-frame clones, some missing. The sample holds millions of clones, 85% to 95% seen once. Sample: naive CD4+ T cells sorted from blood. The source of these receptors is a man between 18 and 35 years old in good health. CDR3s include the opening cysteine and the closing phenylalanine or tryptophan. A D gene is named only where the DNA matches it firmly. Clone size appears in some rows only: once, few, many, or a class for an expanded clone.

TRBV5-1,-,TRBD2,TRBJ2-3,CASSRMTSGGWTDTQYF,TGCGCCAGCAGCCGAATGACTAGCGGGGGGTGGACAGATACGCAGTATTTT
TRBV7-3,-,-,TRBJ2-7,CASSYSGKAYEQYF,TGTGCCAGCAGCTATTCCGGGAAAGCCTACGAGCAGTACTTC
TRBV5-4,-,-,TRBJ2-3,CASSLPGIGSTDTQYF,TGTGCCAGCAGCTTGCCTGGGATCGGAAGCACAGATACGCAGTATTTT
TRBV7-7,-,-,TRBJ2-3,CASSLGDTATDTQYF,TGTGCTAGCAGCTTAGGGGACACAGCCACAGATACGCAGTATTTT
TRBV6-5,-,TRBD1,TRBJ1-3,CASLDGQGAGNTIYF,TGTGCCAGTCTGGACGGACAGGGGGCTGGAAACACCATATATTTT
TRBV5-6,-,-,TRBJ1-5,CASSFYDRFNQPQHF,TGTGCCAGCAGCTTCTATGACAGGTTCAATCAGCCCCAGCATTTT
TRBV5-1,once,TRBD1,TRBJ1-3,CASSLGTGAGNTIYF,TGCGCCAGCAGCTTGGGGACAGGGGCTGGAAACACCATATATTTT
TRBV11-2,-,-,TRBJ2-2,CASTSTGELFF,TGTGCCAGCACCTCGACCGGGGAGCTGTTTTTT
TRBV10-3,-,-,TRBJ1-2,CAISDRGDRGYTF,TGTGCCATCAGTGACAGGGGAGATCGTGGCTACACCTTC
TRBV6-1,-,-,TRBJ2-7,CASRWDEQYF,TGTGCCAGCAGGTGGGACGAGCAGTACTTC
TRBV5-1,-,-,TRBJ1-3,CASSSGWGTTGNTIYF,TGCGCCAGCAGCTCCGGATGGGGGACAACGGGAAACACCATATATTTT
TRBV5-6,-,-,TRBJ2-7,CASSGLSGGRAGEQYF,TGTGCCAGCAGCGGACTTAGCGGAGGCCGGGCGGGCGAGCAGTACTTC
TRBV6-5,-,-,TRBJ1-5,CASRAGGNQPQHF,TGTGCCAGCAGAGCTGGGGGCAATCAGCCCCAGCATTTT
TRBV5-5,-,-,TRBJ1-3,CASHGPISGNTIYF,TGTGCCAGCCATGGACCGATCTCTGGAAACACCATATATTTT
TRBV5-1,-,TRBD2,TRBJ2-7,CASSGTSGSFYEQYF,TGCGCCAGCAGCGGGACTAGCGGGAGCTTCTACGAGCAGTACTTC
TRBV11-3,-,TRBD2,TRBJ2-3,CASSLDGAGGSTDTQYF,TGTGCCAGCAGCTTAGATGGAGCGGGGGGAAGCACAGATACGCAGTATTTT
TRBV2,-,TRBD1,TRBJ1-6,CASIRDSGSPLHF,TGTGCCAGCATCCGGGACAGTGGATCACCCCTCCACTTT
TRBV6-6,-,TRBD1,TRBJ2-7,CASRKPGAGGVWEQYF,TGTGCCAGCAGAAAGCCCGGAGCAGGGGGAGTGTGGGAGCAGTACTTC
TRBV10-3,-,-,TRBJ2-2,CAISVGVANTGELFF,TGTGCCATCAGTGTTGGGGTCGCGAACACCGGGGAGCTGTTTTTT
TRBV19,-,-,TRBJ2-7,CASSPKVSGEQYF,TGTGCCAGTAGCCCCAAGGTTTCTGGGGAGCAGTACTTC
TRBV7-9,-,-,TRBJ2-7,CASSPPETGPSYEQYF,TGTGCCAGCAGCCCCCCGGAGACAGGACCTTCCTACGAGCAGTACTTC
TRBV15,-,TRBD1,TRBJ1-5,CATSGRQGGNQPQHF,TGTGCCACCAGCGGGAGACAGGGGGGGAATCAGCCCCAGCATTTT
TRBV5-1,once,-,TRBJ1-4,CASSLGGGEKLFF,TGCGCCAGCAGCTTGGGCGGAGGTGAAAAACTGTTTTTT
TRBV18,-,-,TRBJ2-7,CASSPSPGSSYEQYF,TGTGCCAGCTCACCAAGTCCAGGGAGCTCCTACGAGCAGTACTTC
TRBV15,once,TRBD1,TRBJ1-4,CATSNSIQGRDEKLFF,TGTGCCACCAGCAATTCAATACAGGGGCGGGATGAAAAACTGTTTTTT
TRBV2,-,-,TRBJ2-1,CASGTGPTGNEQFF,TGTGCCAGCGGTACCGGGCCCACTGGCAATGAGCAGTTCTTC
TRBV30,-,-,TRBJ2-1,CAWSGTVRQFF,TGTGCCTGGAGCGGGACTGTGAGGCAGTTCTTC
TRBV14,-,-,TRBJ2-5,CASRRTVQETQYF,TGTGCCAGCAGGCGGACAGTCCAAGAGACCCAGTACTTC
TRBV2,-,-,TRBJ2-1,CASSESWSDEQFF,TGTGCCAGCAGTGAATCTTGGTCGGATGAGCAGTTCTTC
TRBV6-1,-,TRBD1,TRBJ2-3,CASSKGQVNTDTQYF,TGTGCCAGCAGTAAGGGACAGGTAAACACAGATACGCAGTATTTT
TRBV5-6,-,-,TRBJ2-2,CASSLYAAVTGELFF,TGTGCCAGCAGCTTGTATGCCGCAGTCACCGGGGAGCTGTTTTTT
TRBV6-5,-,-,TRBJ1-5,CASRDSFLSNQPQHF,TGTGCCAGCAGGGACAGCTTTTTAAGCAATCAGCCCCAGCATTTT
TRBV6-9,-,-,TRBJ2-2,CASSPGRVDGELFF,TGTGCCAGCAGCCCGGGTAGGGTCGACGGGGAGCTGTTTTTT
TRBV18,few,-,TRBJ1-1,CASSPNRMNTEAFF,TGTGCCAGCTCACCAAACAGGATGAACACTGAAGCTTTCTTT
TRBV29-1,-,-,TRBJ2-5,CSVEGLTLPRDWYQETQYF,TGCAGCGTTGAAGGACTTACCTTACCCCGGGATTGGTACCAAGAGACCCAGTACTTC